A single sample is the source of the 23 T cell receptor beta chains below, sequenced in a study of breast tumors, draining lymph nodes, adjacent tissues. MiXCR was run by TCRdb on the multiplex PCR reads, yielding one entry per CDR3 protein. The table lists tens of thousands of distinct CDR3 sequences, 68% of them singletons, with around 22% in the top ten. Sequenced: tumor-adjacent breast tissue. All receptors come from a female donor with breast cancer. Some clones in this sample may be carry-over from other donors' samples.

About this clonotype: Germline is not matched at one junction end, which may reflect a read error. V usage is TRBV7-7 and J usage is TRBJ2-2; 7 bases are a match to TRBD1. This CDR3 region has 15 residues. Germline CDR1 and CDR2: SSHAT and FNYEAQ (reference sequence). The CDR3 coding sequence is TGTGCTAGCAGCCGTGGGACAGCCAGGACCGGGGAGCTGTTTTTT. Translation gives CASSRGTARTGELFF.

The chain recombines TRBV5-1 with TRBJ1-2; D is unclear. Per germline, CDR1 SGHRS and CDR2 YFSETQ. V lost 2 bases, J lost 5 bases, and 10 bases lay in between. CDR3 length: 13 amino acids. CDR3 sequence (DNA): TGCGCCAGCAGCTTCGATAGAACTTATGGCTACACCTTC. It codes for CASSFDRTYGYTF.

J is TRBJ2-7 and V is TRBV5-4; 8 bases map to TRBD1. The CDR3 is 13 residues long. V lost 6 bases to trimming and J lost 5 bases; unmatched junction nucleotides: 7. Per germline, CDR1 SGHNT and CDR2 YYREEE (reference sequence). The DNA of the CDR3 is TGTGCCAGCAAAACAGGGGGAGTCCACGAGCAGTACTTC. Translation: CASKTGGVHEQYF.

The chain joins TRBV9 to TRBJ1-3; D uncertain. V was shortened by 0 bases and J by 0 bases, with 4 bases between the two germline ends. CDR3 size: 14 residues. The germline gives CDR1 SGDLS, CDR2 YYNGEE. This CDR3 reads CASSVDPSGNTIYF. As DNA, the CDR3 is TGTGCCAGCAGCGTAGATCCCTCTGGAAACACCATATATTTT.

This clonotype has just a few counts. J is TRBJ2-7 and V is TRBV20-1; 9 bases are shared with TRBD2. The trim removed 6 bases at V and 0 bases at J, leaving 12 bases unmatched. Germline CDR1 DFQATT, CDR2 SNEGSKA (reference sequence). The CDR3 runs 16 residues. CDR3 in amino acids: CSASELASGNSYEQYF. The CDR3 DNA reads as TGCAGTGCGTCAGAGCTTGCTAGCGGGAACTCCTACGAGCAGTACTTC.

This clonotype was observed once. V is TRBV20-1 and J is TRBJ2-1, with TRBD1 matching 8 bases. CDR3 length: 13 residues. V gave up 1 base and J gave up 5 bases; unmatched junction bases: 1. Germline V CDR1 and CDR2: DFQATT, SNEGSKA (reference sequence). CDR3 protein: CSARGTGNNEQFF. The CDR3 nucleotides read TGCAGTGCTAGAGGGACAGGGAACAATGAGCAGTTCTTC.

The J gene is TRBJ1-5, the V gene TRBV30; D gene ambiguous. Trimming removed 1 base at V and 10 bases at J, with 11 bases between. Germline CDR1 reads GTSNPN; CDR2 reads SVGIG (reference sequence). CDR3 length: 12 amino acids. The CDR3 nucleotides are TGTGCCTGGAGTGGAGTAGGTCAACCCCAGCATTTT. Protein sequence: CAWSGVGQPQHF. Full variable domain (rest looked up from reference TRBV30 and TRBJ1-5): SQTIHQWPATLVQPVGSPLSLECTVEGTSNPNLYWYRQAAGRGLQLLFYSVGIGQISSEVPQNLSASRPQDRQFILSSKKLLLSDSGFYLCAWSGVGQPQHFGDGTRLSIL.

The chain recombines TRBV4-1 with TRBJ2-7; D unclear. The V end lost 3 bases, the J end lost 3 bases, and 9 bases lay between the germline ends. CDR1 and CDR2 from the germline V gene are MGHRA and YSYEKL. The CDR3 runs 13 residues. In DNA form, the CDR3 reads TGCGCCAGCAGCCACCAGTTTTACTACGAGCAGTACTTC. Protein product: CASSHQFYYEQYF.

This chain links TRBV5-6 with TRBJ1-3; unclear D gene. The V and J ends lost 1 base and 0 bases respectively, with 8 bases between them. This CDR3 comprises 15 residues. Germline V gene data show CDR1 as SGHDT and CDR2 as YYEEEE. CDR3 bases: TGTGCCAGCAGCTTGTTCGGAGGCTCTGGAAACACCATATATTTT. Protein sequence: CASSLFGGSGNTIYF.

This chain uses TRBV5-1 with TRBJ2-7; D is perhaps TRBD2 (6 bases). Trimming removed 6 bases at V and 3 bases at J, with 16 bases between. The CDR3 totals 14 residues. The germline gives CDR1 SGHRS, CDR2 YFSETQ. The CDR3, as DNA: TGCGCCAGCACCCCGCGGGACCCCCTCTACGAGCAGTACTTC. As protein: CASTPRDPLYEQYF.

The chain joins TRBV5-1 to TRBJ2-3; D gene ambiguous. This CDR3 has 15 residues. CDR1 and CDR2 (germline): SGHRS, YFSETQ. V was clipped by 0 bases and J by 1 base, with 9 bases between them. This chain's CDR3 is CASSLDGERTDTQYF. The DNA of the CDR3 is TGCGCCAGCAGCTTGGATGGGGAACGCACAGATACGCAGTATTTT.

The V gene is TRBV3-1, the J gene TRBJ2-7; 10 nucleotides match TRBD2. CDR1 and CDR2 (germline): LGHDT, YNNKEL (reference sequence). Trimming cost V 0 bases and J 10 bases; bases outside gene matches: 6. The CDR3 is made up of 14 amino acids. CDR3 region: CASSQDPLAGVQYF. The CDR3 DNA is TGTGCCAGCAGCCAAGATCCCCTAGCGGGAGTTCAGTACTTC.

This clonotype is deemed medium-sized. The rearrangement links TRBV14 to TRBJ2-1; no firm D call. Per germline, CDR1 SGHDN and CDR2 FVKESK. The V gene lost 4 bases and the J gene lost 7 bases, with 11 bases spanning the gap. This CDR3 region has 13 residues. In DNA form, the CDR3 reads TGTGCCAGCAGCCCCTATAAAGGGAATGAGCAGTTCTTC. Its protein product is CASSPYKGNEQFF.

This sequence joins TRBV7-9 and TRBJ2-7, with D tentatively TRBD1 (6 bases). Looked up from germline, CDR1 is SEHNR and CDR2 is FQNEAQ (reference sequence). The CDR3 is 14 residues long. Trimming stripped 7 bases from V and 3 bases from J, with 16 bases between. The CDR3 bases are TGTGCCAGCACCAAGTCCGAGACAGGCTACGAGCAGTACTTC. As protein: CASTKSETGYEQYF.

The chain uses TRBV20-1 and TRBJ1-6; weak D call: TRBD1 (6 bases). Deletions cut 6 bases from V and 0 bases from J, with 15 bases between. The CDR3 has 16 amino acids. Germline assignment: CDR1 DFQATT and CDR2 SNEGSKA (reference sequence). CDR3 nucleotides: TGCAGTGCGACCCGACAGGACCGCTCCTATAATTCACCCCTCCACTTT. Translating it yields CSATRQDRSYNSPLHF.

The chain is built from TRBV6-1 and TRBJ2-7, with TRBD1 identical over 9 bases. The ends lost 4 bases at V and 6 bases at J; junction bases unmatched: 10. Germline values: CDR1 MNHNS, CDR2 SASEGT. The CDR3 sequence is 15 residues long. The DNA of the CDR3 is TGTGCCAGCAGTGTCACGGGACAGGGTATTCTCGAGCAGTACTTC. Its translation: CASSVTGQGILEQYF.

This clonotype was counted a single time. The CDR3 DNA follows: TGCAGTGCTCACATAGGCGGCACCGATAGCAATCAGCCCCAGCATTTT. Protein sequence: CSAHIGGTDSNQPQHF. This rearrangement joins TRBV20-1 to TRBJ1-5; D is undetermined. V shed 5 bases and J shed 0 bases, with 17 bases lying between them. CDR1 and CDR2 from the germline V gene are DFQATT and SNEGSKA (reference sequence). The CDR3 has 16 residues.

This clonotype ranks as medium-sized. The chain carries TRBV19 and TRBJ1-2, with 8 positions matching TRBD1. CDR3 length: 17 amino acids. V shed 5 bases and J 4 bases; nucleotides not matched to a gene: 15. CDR1 and CDR2 from the germline V gene are LNHDA and SQIVND (reference sequence). Here the CDR3 reads CASSAGSGTGGGYGYTF. CDR3 bases: TGTGCCAGTAGTGCGGGCTCCGGGACAGGTGGAGGCTATGGCTACACCTTC.

The chain recombines TRBV7-8 with TRBJ2-5; possible D gene TRBD1, 7 bases. Germline-derived CDR1 and CDR2 are SGHVS and FQNEAQ. The CDR3 covers 17 residues. The germline V and J ends were trimmed by 6 bases and 1 base, with 21 bases remaining between them. The DNA of the CDR3 is TGTGCCAGCAGGCCAACTTGGAGGGCAGGGGGCCAAGAGACCCAGTACTTC. Its protein product is CASRPTWRAGGQETQYF.

The rearrangement joins TRBV7-9 to TRBJ2-1; D possibly corresponds to TRBD2 (6 bases). Germline-derived CDR1 and CDR2 are SEHNR and FQNEAQ (reference sequence). This CDR3 contains 15 residues. V lost 5 bases to trimming and J lost 6 bases, with 17 bases between them. The CDR3 coding sequence is TGTGCCAGCAGCGTAGACGCTAGCGCATCCAATGAGCAGTTCTTC. This codes for CASSVDASASNEQFF.

The rearrangement joins TRBV20-1 to TRBJ2-1; 10 bases align to TRBD2. Germline loops: CDR1 DFQATT, CDR2 SNEGSKA (reference sequence). The CDR3 runs 16 residues. With 0 bases clipped from V and 4 bases from J, the junction kept 6 bases outside the gene matches. CDR3 protein: CSARDQLAGLYNEQFF. In nucleotides, the CDR3 is TGCAGTGCTAGAGATCAACTAGCGGGATTATACAATGAGCAGTTCTTC.

V usage is TRBV15 and J usage is TRBJ2-1; D perhaps matches TRBD1 (5 bases). The CDR3 covers 19 residues. Germline values: CDR1 LNHNV, CDR2 YYDKDF (reference sequence). Trimming cost V 1 base and J 5 bases, with 24 bases left between them. For the CDR3, the DNA is TGTGCCACCAGCAGAGTCCTCGGACAATCCTCAGCCAGGAACAATGAGCAGTTCTTC. Residues: CATSRVLGQSSARNNEQFF.

The chain employs TRBV5-1 and TRBJ2-3; perhaps D is TRBD1 or TRBD2 (6 bases each). The V and J ends lost 1 base and 3 bases respectively, with 12 bases between them. The CDR3 is made up of 15 amino acids. Per the germline V gene, CDR1 is SGHRS and CDR2 is YFSETQ. CDR3 region: CASSLSRGLTDTQYF. The CDR3, as DNA: TGCGCCAGCAGCTTGAGCAGGGGACTTACAGATACGCAGTATTTT.